This TCR beta chain appears in the sequencing data of a study of graft-versus-host responses after intestinal transplantation (dated by TCRdb to the early 2020s). Concerning the study at large: The transplants that recipients received were multivisceral, liver-intestinal, or isolated intestinal. Anti-thymocyte globulin induction was given to all recipients, followed by maintenance tacrolimus and steroids for 3 to 4 years. Bulk TCR-beta CDR3 sequencing was used to track graft-versus-host and host-versus-graft alloreactive T cell clones in the graft, circulation and bone marrow after intestinal transplantation. To identify alloreactive clones, pre-transplant mixed lymphocyte reaction products were sequenced and then compared with unstimulated pre-transplant donor and recipient T cells. A cohort of approximately 23 intestinal transplant recipients, including one retransplant, was enrolled, and 3 patients lacking pretransplant specimens were excluded. Donor T cell macrochimerism was defined as a peak of at least 4% donor T cells among recipient peripheral blood mononuclear cells. Samples from a few later patients were sequenced in-house on an Illumina MiSeq with MiXCR processing rather than by the commercial service. General study outcomes and caveats: In the allografts of patients with donor T cell macrochimerism, GvH to HvG T cell clonal ratios were high. Early after transplant, peak levels of circulating GvH clones were associated with declines in HvG clones. The relatively low number and heterogeneity of intestinal transplant patients limited the conclusions. GvH clones turned up in recipient bone marrow, with some appearing earlier in ileal mucosa or blood, a pattern consistent with an intestinal mucosal origin.

The library was built by means of the immunoSEQ multiplex PCR assay. For most patients, genomic DNA was isolated using the Qiagen DNeasy Blood and Tissue Kit and was shipped frozen to Adaptive Biotechnologies for TCR sequencing. Adaptive Biotechnologies carried out high-throughput TCR-beta CDR3 sequencing of genomic DNA for most patients. For the original study's pipeline: Adaptive's ImmunoSEQ software was the source of the TCR sequencing data for about 20 patients, while a few other patients were processed with MiXCR and VDJtools. To correct CD4 versus CD8 sorting errors, sequences present in both subsets at a frequency ratio below 5:1 were removed. Because the origin of CDR3 nucleotide sequences shared between donor and recipient could not be assigned, those sequences were removed. To count as alloreactive, a clone needed at least 2-fold expansion over unstimulated cells and a minimum CFSE-low frequency of 0.002% (template counts) or 0.001% (read counts). Mappable clones were those detected in sequenced pre-transplant spleen, lymph node, or MLR CFSE-low populations of the donor or recipient. The cumulative frequency of alloreactive clones was calculated as a percentage of all sequences, weighted by copy number. The clones in this table, taken by TCRdb from immuneACCESS, are in-frame only. Not every clone is retained; where verified, under half of the shortfall comes from an unresolved V gene, and the cause of the rest is unknown. V and J calls plus clone size are reproduced from that table; the DNA served to infer D and trimming. The sample data list some 110,000 clones, and 90% to 95% of these were observed just once. The biggest ten clones account for approximately 1.2% of the sample.

To note about this clone: Its antigen is still unknown. Per-nucleotide qualities are absent, and no much larger clonotype sits a single base away.

The sample's time point label, in plain terms: cells obtained before transplantation from donor or recipient. CD3+CD4+ and CD3+CD8+ populations were FACS-sorted from unstimulated pre-transplant donor and recipient cells taken from spleen or lymph nodes. This TCR was recovered from a human donor who was the organ donor for an intestinal transplant. The sequencing used unstimulated CD8+ T cells sorted from spleen or lymph node cells, collected before transplant.

The DNA is as follows: TGTGCCAGCAGTGGGACAGTGAGCTCCTACGAGCAGTACTTC. Its protein reads: CASSGTVSSYEQYF. The V gene is TRBV2 and the J gene is TRBJ2-7, with TRBD1 perhaps the D gene, on 6 matching bases. V was cut back by 4 bases and J by 0 bases, leaving a gap of 10 bases between them. CDR1 and CDR2, per the germline V gene, are SNHLY and FYNNEI. From the cysteine through the phenylalanine, the CDR3 covers 14 amino acids. Left in the record is the CDR3 DNA by itself, 42 bases read in frame from the first base.